These 21 T cell receptor beta chains were all obtained from the same sample, sequenced in a study of CD8 T cells in Susac syndrome. Random hexamers primed reverse transcription of about 0.45 to 1 ug RNA. Each CDR3 protein gets one entry after TCRdb re-called the immunoSEQ multiplex PCR reads with MiXCR. The sample comprises 300,000 or so distinct CDR3 sequences, about 90% of which are singletons, and around 0.07% rests with the top ten. The sequencing input was CD4+ T cells from PBMCs. These TCRs come from a human donor with multiple sclerosis.

The genes are TRBV10-1 and TRBJ2-7; TRBD2 agrees at 7 bases. The CDR3 is 15 amino acids. Trimming took 0 bases from V and 3 from J; bases not matched to a gene: 5. Germline V CDR1 and CDR2: WNHNN, SYGVQD (reference sequence). The CDR3 region is CASSESSWGGYEQYF. CDR3 DNA: TGCGCCAGCAGTGAGTCGAGCTGGGGGGGCTACGAGCAGTACTTC.

This chain joins TRBV7-3 and TRBJ1-6; D unresolved. V lost 3 bases and J lost 8, with 11 bases in between. The CDR3 consists of 14 residues. Germline CDR1 and CDR2: SGHTA and FQGTGA. CDR3 coding DNA: TGTGCCAGCAGCTTTGGCGGCGGTGATTCACCCCTCCACTTT. This encodes CASSFGGGDSPLHF.

V usage is TRBV6-2 or TRBV6-3 and J usage is TRBJ1-5; 8 bases agree with TRBD1. CDR3 length: 17 residues. J lost 4 bases, V lost 4 bases, and 12 bases had no gene match. Per germline, CDR1 MNHEY and CDR2 SVGEGT. The CDR3 protein is CASSSFSTGTGNQPQHF. The CDR3 region has the DNA TGTGCCAGCAGTTCATTCTCAACCGGGACAGGAAATCAGCCCCAGCATTTT.

V gene TRBV6-4 combines with J gene TRBJ2-3; D is perhaps TRBD1 or TRBD2 (5 bases each). Trimming shortened V by 6 bases and J by 2 bases, and 15 bases separated the two germline ends. The length of the CDR3 is 15 residues. Germline-derived CDR1 and CDR2 are MRHNA and SNTAGT. For the CDR3, the DNA is TGTGCCAGCAGCTTCCGGGACCCCAACACAGATACGCAGTATTTT. Its translation is CASSFRDPNTDTQYF.

This chain links TRBV7-9 with TRBJ1-5; possible D gene TRBD1, 5 bases. The CDR3 has 17 amino acids. CDR1 SEHNR and CDR2 FQNEAQ come from the germline V gene (reference sequence). Trimming pared 0 bases from V and 2 bases from J, leaving 14 bases between. CDR3: CASSLAGLREGNQPQHF. The DNA for the CDR3 is TGTGCCAGCAGCTTAGCGGGACTTAGAGAGGGCAATCAGCCCCAGCATTTT.

This clonotype was seen a handful of times. The chain links TRBV30 to TRBJ2-7; 11 bases are shared with TRBD1. The CDR3 has 12 amino acids. V shed 5 bases and J 7 bases; nucleotides not matched to a gene: 4. Germline CDR1 and CDR2: GTSNPN and SVGIG (reference sequence). CDR3 coding DNA: TGTGCCTGGGGACAGGGGGCGCGGGAGCAGTACTTC. Translated: CAWGQGAREQYF.

The chain recombines TRBV19 with TRBJ1-5, with D unclear. The CDR3 runs 12 residues. The V end lost 5 bases, the J end lost 7 bases, and 9 bases lay between the germline ends. CDR1 is LNHDA and CDR2 is SQIVND in the germline V gene (reference sequence). CDR3 coding DNA: TGTGCCAGTAGTCTTCGGAGCCAGCCCCAGCATTTT. It encodes CASSLRSQPQHF.

The chain recombines TRBV30 with TRBJ1-2; 7 bases map to TRBD1. CDR3 size: 12 residues. The germline V gene encodes CDR1 GTSNPN and CDR2 SVGIG (reference sequence). Trimming took 4 bases from V and 13 from J; bases not matched to a gene: 12. The CDR3 DNA is TGTGCCTGGACTTACCGGACAGGCGCCATCACCTTC. Its translation: CAWTYRTGAITF. Using reference TRBV30 and TRBJ1-2 for the parts outside the CDR3, the full variable domain is SQTIHQWPATLVQPVGSPLSLECTVEGTSNPNLYWYRQAAGRGLQLLFYSVGIGQISSEVPQNLSASRPQDRQFILSSKKLLLSDSGFYLCAWTYRTGAITFGSGTRLTVV.

The chain employs TRBV3-1 and TRBJ2-1; D possibly corresponds to TRBD2 (5 bases). Trimming took off 6 bases at V and 5 bases at J, with 11 bases between the two ends. Germline V gene lookup returns CDR1 LGHDT and CDR2 YNNKEL (reference sequence). This CDR3 has 13 residues. The CDR3 DNA is TGTGCCAGCAGTCGACTACCCGACAATGAGCAGTTCTTC. Translating gives CASSRLPDNEQFF.

The chain uses TRBV7-9 and TRBJ2-7; D gene ambiguous. Trimming took off 0 bases at V and 5 bases at J, with 11 bases between the two ends. The CDR3 loop spans 14 amino acids. From germline, CDR1 is SEHNR and CDR2 FQNEAQ (reference sequence). This CDR3 reads CASSLAAGPHEQYF. Written as DNA, the CDR3 is TGTGCCAGCAGCTTAGCGGCCGGGCCCCACGAGCAGTACTTC.

This chain uses TRBV5-1 with TRBJ1-1; 10 bases agree with TRBD1. The CDR3 is made up of 15 amino acids. CDR1 and CDR2 (germline): SGHRS, YFSETQ. V lost 3 bases and J lost 6; bases outside the gene matches: 8. This CDR3 reads CASSSGQGELAEAFF. The CDR3 nucleotides read TGCGCCAGCAGCTCCGGACAGGGGGAACTCGCTGAAGCTTTCTTT. Drawing the rest from reference TRBV5-1 and TRBJ1-1, the complete variable domain is KAGVTQTPRYLIKTRGQQVTLSCSPISGHRSVSWYQQTPGQGLQFLFEYFSETQRNKGNFPGRFSGRQFSNSRSEMNVSTLELGDSALYLCASSSGQGELAEAFFGQGTRLTVV.

The V and J genes are TRBV10-3 and TRBJ2-6; D is unclear. Looked up from germline, CDR1 is ENHRY and CDR2 is SYGVKD. This CDR3 is built from 16 residues. V was shortened by 2 bases and J by 0 bases, with 8 bases between the two germline ends. DNA of the CDR3: TGTGCCATCAGTGAGGCTAAGGGCTCTGGGGCCAACGTCCTGACTTTC. This sequence encodes CAISEAKGSGANVLTF.

The CDR3 DNA is TGTGCCAGCTCACCACAGGCTAGCGCGAGCTCCTACAATGAGCAGTTCTTC. Translating it yields CASSPQASASSYNEQFF. The genes are TRBV18 and TRBJ2-1; TRBD2 is a possible D gene (6 bases). V dropped 1 base and J dropped 0 bases, with 13 bases sitting between them. Germline CDR1 reads KGHSH; CDR2 reads LQKENI. The CDR3 extends over 17 amino acids. Full variable domain (remainder filled in from reference TRBV18 and TRBJ2-1): NAGVMQNPRHLVRRRGQEARLRCSPMKGHSHVYWYRQLPEEGLKFMVYLQKENIIDESGMPKERFSAEFPKEGPSILRIQQVVRGDSAAYFCASSPQASASSYNEQFFGPGTRLTVL.

The chain employs TRBV7-8 and TRBJ2-1; D perhaps matches TRBD2 (5 bases). Germline lookup yields CDR1 SGHVS and CDR2 FQNEAQ. The CDR3 is 15 residues long. Trimming left V 1 base short and J 7 bases short, with 14 bases between. For the CDR3, the DNA is TGTGCCAGCAGCTTAGACATCCTCGGGGTTAATGAGCAGTTCTTC. This encodes CASSLDILGVNEQFF.

J is TRBJ1-6 and V is TRBV20-1; no firm D call. The CDR3 is 12 residues long. CDR1 is DFQATT, CDR2 SNEGSKA, per germline (reference sequence). Trimming removed 2 bases from V and 7 bases from J, with 6 bases in between. Here the CDR3 DNA reads TGCAGTGCTAGAAGCCGAAATTCACCCCTCCACTTT. Its protein is CSARSRNSPLHF.

The V call is TRBV12-3 or TRBV12-4, the J call TRBJ1-1; D is possibly TRBD1 (5 bases). The CDR3 runs 14 residues. V lost 5 bases to trimming and J lost 4 bases, with 14 bases between them. The CDR3 sequence is CASSGTPRGTEAFF. For the CDR3, the DNA is TGTGCCAGCAGTGGGACCCCCCGCGGCACTGAAGCTTTCTTT.

The chain carries TRBV27 and TRBJ2-5; 7 bases are a match to TRBD2. The length of the CDR3 is 16 residues. The germline V gene encodes CDR1 MNHEY and CDR2 SMNVEV (reference sequence). V gave up 8 bases and J gave up 5 bases; unmatched junction bases: 17. The CDR3 region is CASGSLWGGSEETQYF. DNA of the CDR3: TGTGCCAGCGGATCCCTATGGGGCGGGAGCGAGGAGACCCAGTACTTC.

CDR3 in amino acids: CSVGRAQLNEQFF. CDR3 DNA sequence: TGCAGCGTTGGGCGCGCACAACTCAATGAGCAGTTCTTC. The chain combines TRBV29-1 with TRBJ2-1; unclear D gene. Germline CDR1 SQVTM, CDR2 ANQGSEA. The CDR3 covers 13 residues. The V end lost 4 bases, the J end lost 6 bases, and 13 bases lay between the germline ends.

This chain joins TRBV12-3 or TRBV12-4 and TRBJ1-2; D is possibly TRBD1 (5 bases). There are 12 residues in the CDR3. With 3 bases removed from V and 8 bases from J, the gap between germline ends came to 10 bases. DNA of the CDR3: TGTGCCAGCAGTTTCAGGGCGCGCGGCTACACCTTC. Its protein is CASSFRARGYTF.

This chain joins TRBV5-1 and TRBJ2-2; 9 nucleotides line up with TRBD2. From germline, CDR1 is SGHRS and CDR2 YFSETQ. V lost 1 base, J lost 7 bases, and 11 bases stayed unmatched. The CDR3 has 17 amino acids. As DNA, the CDR3 is TGCGCCAGCAGCTTGAATGTTGCGGCGGGAGGGCGCGGGGAGCTGTTTTTT. Amino acid sequence: CASSLNVAAGGRGELFF.

In this sample, this clonotype turned up a few times. The V call is TRBV5-1, the J call TRBJ2-7; TRBD1 agrees at 11 bases. The V segment lost 4 bases and the J segment 5 bases; nucleotides outside the gene matches: 8. The CDR3 has 15 amino acids. Germline CDR1 SGHRS, CDR2 YFSETQ. This CDR3 is CASSQDGQGANEQYF. In DNA, the CDR3 is TGCGCCAGCAGCCAAGACGGACAGGGGGCGAACGAGCAGTACTTC.